This T cell receptor (beta chain) emerged from a study of early T cells in non-severe SARS-CoV-2 infection. The sample holds many counts of this clonotype. With V trimmed by 2 bases and J by 4 bases, 4 bases remained unmatched. Germline assignment: CDR1 MNHEY and CDR2 SMNVEV (reference sequence). This CDR3 is 14 amino acids long. TCRdb passed the 5' RACE reads through MiXCR, listing each CDR3 protein once. Here the sample spans 59,000 or so distinct CDR3 sequences, 10% to 15% being singletons. Sequences were derived from whole blood, sampled at baseline. J is TRBJ1-2 and V is TRBV27, with TRBD1 matching 7 bases. The receptor was derived from an adult who was a healthcare worker with PCR-confirmed SARS-CoV-2 infection or an uninfected control (not recorded which). In DNA, the CDR3 is TGTGCCAGCAGTTTACTAGGGGGCGGCTATGGCTACACCTTC. This encodes CASSLLGGGYGYTF.